Presented here are 32 T cell receptor beta chains from one specimen sequenced in a study of T-cell reconstitution after alpha-beta-depleted transplantation in children (dated by TCRdb to the mid-2010s). Library method: PCR. The reads were generated on an Illumina HiSeq 2500. TCR library preparation used molecular barcoding, with unique molecular identifiers applied to normalize quantification of the TCRbeta repertoire. TCRdb reworked the public reads: Q25 trimming with fastp, MiXCR clone assembly, productive beta chains retained. When rows share a CDR3 protein, they turn into one entry using the most common DNA and genes. The sample profile shows over 200,000 distinct CDR3 sequences; approximately 10% of them were found once. The ten largest make up about 6.2% of the sample. The material sequenced was PBMCs from the stem cell graft donor, taken from the stem cell graft. Receptors were obtained from a human donor who donated a stem cell graft to a child with acute lymphoblastic leukemia.

This clonotype was recorded many times. The V gene is TRBV4-2, the J gene TRBJ2-3; the D call may be TRBD1 or TRBD2 (6 bases each). The CDR3 sequence is 14 residues long. Germline V gene lookup returns CDR1 LGHNA and CDR2 YNFKEQ. V was shortened by 2 bases and J by 4 bases, with 10 bases between the two germline ends. The CDR3 DNA is TGTGCCAGCAGCCAATCGGGGGCCCCAGATACGCAGTATTTT. Translated, it gives CASSQSGAPDTQYF.

The chain recombines TRBV6-2 or TRBV6-3 with TRBJ2-7; tentatively, D is TRBD1 (5 bases). There are 14 residues in the CDR3. Germline V lookup: CDR1 MNHEY, CDR2 SVGEGT. With 7 bases removed from V and 5 bases from J, the gap between germline ends came to 18 bases. In DNA, the CDR3 is TGTGCCAGCAATAGACAGCCCGATGCCGACGAGCAGTACTTC. This codes for CASNRQPDADEQYF.

This clonotype has at least ten counts. The rearrangement joins TRBV20-1 to TRBJ2-7, with a tentative D call TRBD1 (5 bases). Germline V CDR1 and CDR2: DFQATT, SNEGSKA (reference sequence). This CDR3 has 13 amino acids. V was pared by 3 bases and J by 0 bases, with 9 bases between. The CDR3 DNA follows: TGCAGTGCTAGGGGGCACAGCTCCTACGAGCAGTACTTC. It translates to CSARGHSSYEQYF.

The chain has TRBV25-1 and TRBJ1-1, with 10 nucleotides matching TRBD1. The CDR3 extends over 14 amino acids. Germline loops: CDR1 MGHDK, CDR2 SYGVNS. The V and J ends lost 4 bases and 1 base, in that order; junction bases with no gene match: 0. CDR3 sequence: CASSGDRGNTEAFF. The CDR3 bases are TGTGCCAGCAGTGGGGACAGGGGGAACACTGAAGCTTTCTTT.

This clonotype was observed a few times. This chain links TRBV20-1 with TRBJ2-1; D gene unclear. The V end was cut by 4 bases, the J end by 3 bases, with 16 bases between. Germline CDR1 reads DFQATT; CDR2 reads SNEGSKA (reference sequence). The CDR3 runs 15 residues. The CDR3 spells CSAKSQRVIYNEQFF. In nucleotides, the CDR3 is TGCAGTGCTAAGTCGCAAAGAGTCATCTACAATGAGCAGTTCTTC.

Concerning this clonotype: At one end, the junction sequence differs from germline, possibly due to a read error. The J gene is TRBJ1-2, the V gene TRBV5-4, with D hard to call. Per germline, CDR1 SGHNT and CDR2 YYREEE (reference sequence). The CDR3 totals 13 residues. The CDR3 loop reads CAISPLPNYGYTF. In nucleotides, the CDR3 is TGTGCCATCAGCCCTCTTCCGAACTATGGCTACACCTTC.

In the case of this clonotype: This CDR3 fails to terminate in the conserved phenylalanine or tryptophan, so it likely reflects a read error. The V gene is TRBV20-1, the J gene TRBJ1-5; D is unclear. The V end was cut by 5 bases, the J end by 2 bases, with 19 bases between. The CDR3 sequence is 16 residues long. From germline, CDR1 is DFQATT and CDR2 SNEGSKA (reference sequence). This CDR3 is CSAPTLEGVGNQPQHC. The CDR3 nucleotides read TGCAGTGCTCCCACCCTTGAAGGAGTGGGCAATCAGCCCCAGCATTGT.

This clonotype was seen more than once but under ten times. The chain recombines TRBV3-1 with TRBJ1-2; the D gene is possibly TRBD1 (6 bases). The CDR3 is 14 residues long. Per the germline V gene, CDR1 is LGHDT and CDR2 is YNNKEL (reference sequence). Trimming cost V 5 bases and J 2 bases, with 12 bases left between them. In DNA form, the CDR3 reads TGTGCCAGCAGCGGGGGCAGGACGAACTATGGCTACACCTTC. Translating gives CASSGGRTNYGYTF.

This clonotype was detected ten times or more. The CDR3 loop reads CATLTPAGTGNTIYF. The DNA of the CDR3 is TGTGCCACTCTGACACCGGCGGGAACTGGAAACACCATATATTTT. The gene calls are TRBV24-1 and TRBJ1-3; D not certain. This CDR3 spans 15 amino acids. Between the trimmed V and J ends, which lost 10 bases and 2 bases, there was a span of 17 bases. CDR1 is KGHDR and CDR2 is SFDVKD in the germline V gene.

This clonotype was counted at least ten times. The chain combines TRBV6-1 with TRBJ1-3; D remains unclear. The V gene lost 9 bases and the J gene lost 2 bases, with 11 bases spanning the gap. The length of the CDR3 is 13 residues. In germline, CDR1 is MNHNS, CDR2 SASEGT. DNA of the CDR3: TGTGCCAGTGAACCGATCACTGGAAACACCATATATTTT. Amino acids: CASEPITGNTIYF.

This clonotype appeared many times. DNA for the CDR3: TGTGCCAGCAGTTCGTACGGGGCCACGTACTTC. This sequence encodes CASSSYGATYF. The chain has TRBV27 and TRBJ2-5; D is perhaps TRBD1 or TRBD2 (5 bases each). This CDR3 spans 11 amino acids. Germline CDR1 MNHEY, CDR2 SMNVEV (reference sequence). The V end lost 4 bases, the J end lost 13 bases, and 13 bases lay between the germline ends.

There are many counts of this clonotype. This sequence joins TRBV25-1 and TRBJ2-2; D possibly matches TRBD1 or TRBD2 (6 bases each). The germline V and J ends were trimmed by 3 bases and 5 bases, with 16 bases remaining between them. CDR3 length: 16 amino acids. The V gene's germline CDR1 is MGHDK and CDR2 SYGVNS. The CDR3 is CASSEVGGTRTGELFF. The DNA of the CDR3 is TGTGCCAGCAGTGAGGTGGGGGGCACCAGGACCGGGGAGCTGTTTTTT.

At least ten counts were recorded for this clonotype. This chain links TRBV3-1 with TRBJ2-7; 12 positions match TRBD2. V trimming: 3 bases; J trimming: 1 base; junction bases outside the gene matches: 4. CDR1 LGHDT and CDR2 YNNKEL come from the germline V gene (reference sequence). The CDR3 extends over 16 amino acids. In DNA form, the CDR3 reads TGTGCCAGCAGCCAGGTGGGACTAGCGGGTTCCTACGAGCAGTACTTC. Translating gives CASSQVGLAGSYEQYF.

This clonotype occurred many times. The chain combines TRBV7-2 with TRBJ2-1; D is possibly TRBD1 (5 bases). V shed 4 bases and J shed 11 bases, with 15 bases lying between them. CDR3 length: 13 residues. Germline CDR1 SGHTA, CDR2 FQGNSA. This chain's CDR3 is CASSSADTRKQFF. The CDR3 nucleotides read TGTGCCAGCAGCTCGGCGGACACAAGGAAGCAGTTCTTC.

The chain couples TRBV20-1 to TRBJ2-5; no firm D call. The V end was cut by 6 bases, the J end by 5 bases, with 13 bases between. This CDR3 comprises 12 residues. Germline lookup yields CDR1 DFQATT and CDR2 SNEGSKA (reference sequence). The CDR3 reads CSAAEPGETQYF. CDR3 in DNA: TGCAGTGCCGCGGAGCCTGGGGAGACCCAGTACTTC.

Of note for this clonotype: The conserved phenylalanine or tryptophan is not found at the CDR3 terminus, so this likely reflects a read error. The chain combines TRBV12-3 or TRBV12-4 with TRBJ2-5; possible D gene TRBD2, 7 bases. CDR3 length equals 14 residues. V was clipped by 8 bases and J by 3 bases, with 16 bases between them. As DNA, the CDR3 is TGTGCCAGCGGACTAGGGGGGCGAGAAGAGACCCAGTACTGC. Protein sequence: CASGLGGREETQYC.

The chain uses TRBV24-1 and TRBJ1-5, with a weak D call TRBD1 (5 bases). V was trimmed by 7 bases and J by 3 bases, leaving 9 bases between them. CDR3 length: 13 amino acids. The germline gives CDR1 KGHDR, CDR2 SFDVKD. CDR3 nucleotide sequence: TGTGCCACCAGCCAGGGCTACAATCAGCCCCAGCATTTT. Encoded protein: CATSQGYNQPQHF.

This clonotype was detected a few times. The J gene is TRBJ1-1, the V gene TRBV7-2; tentatively, D is TRBD1 (6 bases). Between the trimmed V and J ends, which lost 4 bases and 5 bases, there was a span of 14 bases. The CDR3 totals 14 residues. The germline gives CDR1 SGHTA, CDR2 FQGNSA. CDR3 nucleotide sequence: TGTGCCAGCAGCTCGAGGGCCCAGGGGACTGAAGCTTTCTTT. Translating it yields CASSSRAQGTEAFF.

This clonotype was counted at least ten times. The chain is built from TRBV10-3 and TRBJ2-5, with D possibly being TRBD1 (6 bases). CDR1 is ENHRY and CDR2 is SYGVKD in the germline V gene. The CDR3 length is 13 residues. V lost 2 bases, J lost 5 bases, and 9 bases lay in between. The CDR3 region is CAISEARGETQYF. CDR3 bases: TGTGCCATCAGTGAGGCCAGGGGTGAGACCCAGTACTTC.

The sample holds a few counts of this clonotype. This chain joins TRBV5-1 and TRBJ1-1; D perhaps matches TRBD1 (5 bases). Trimming cost V 0 bases and J 8 bases, with 14 bases left between them. This CDR3 contains 14 residues. The V gene's germline CDR1 is SGHRS and CDR2 YFSETQ. The CDR3 bases are TGCGCCAGCAGCTTGGAGAGCGGACCAGGGGAAGCTTTCTTT. Residues: CASSLESGPGEAFF. The variable domain in full, with the rest retrieved from reference TRBV5-1 and TRBJ1-1, is KAGVTQTPRYLIKTRGQQVTLSCSPISGHRSVSWYQQTPGQGLQFLFEYFSETQRNKGNFPGRFSGRQFSNSRSEMNVSTLELGDSALYLCASSLESGPGEAFFGQGTRLTVV.

V usage is TRBV6-5 and J usage is TRBJ2-7, with TRBD1 matching over 8 bases. This CDR3 has 16 residues. The germline gives CDR1 MNHEY, CDR2 SVGAGI. With 2 bases clipped from V and 1 base from J, the junction kept 7 bases outside the gene matches. The CDR3 bases are TGTGCCAGCAGTTACACCCCACGGACAGGGTCCTACGAGCAGTACTTC. As protein: CASSYTPRTGSYEQYF.

The chain uses TRBV4-2 and TRBJ1-2; TRBD1 might be the D (5 bases). This CDR3 comprises 16 residues. The V gene lost 4 bases and the J gene lost 8 bases, with 23 bases spanning the gap. Looked up from germline, CDR1 is LGHNA and CDR2 is YNFKEQ. The CDR3 nucleotides read TGTGCCAGCAGCCCCGGGCTGGACAAGATAAAGGGAGGCTACACCTTC. As protein: CASSPGLDKIKGGYTF.

The chain carries TRBV2 and TRBJ2-2; D not certain. The V and J ends lost 8 bases and 4 bases respectively, with 14 bases between them. The CDR3 covers 14 residues. Germline-derived CDR1 and CDR2 are SNHLY and FYNNEI. CDR3 in amino acids: CASLLSLVTGELFF. DNA for the CDR3: TGTGCCAGCCTCCTTTCCCTGGTCACCGGGGAGCTGTTTTTT. The whole variable domain, filled in from reference TRBV2 and TRBJ2-2, reads EPEVTQTPSHQVTQMGQEVILRCVPISNHLYFYWYRQILGQKVEFLVSFYNNEISEKSEIFDDQFSVERPDGSNFTLKIRSTKLEDSAMYFCASLLSLVTGELFFGEGSRLTVL.

This clonotype was found many times. The chain has TRBV7-6 and TRBJ1-3; the D is unclear. Germline CDR1 SGHVS, CDR2 FNYEAQ. The CDR3 extends over 15 amino acids. Deletions cut 5 bases from V and 0 bases from J, with 11 bases between. The CDR3 protein is CASSPASPSGNTIYF. The CDR3 nucleotides are TGTGCCAGCAGCCCGGCTTCCCCCTCTGGAAACACCATATATTTT.

The table lists this clonotype with many counts. This chain links TRBV2 with TRBJ2-3; 8 nucleotides match TRBD1. Germline V gene sequence: CDR1 SNHLY, CDR2 FYNNEI. The CDR3 is made up of 15 amino acids. Trimming cost V 2 bases and J 4 bases; bases outside gene matches: 5. The CDR3 protein is CASSEHGQGPDTQYF. CDR3 in DNA: TGTGCCAGCAGTGAACACGGACAGGGCCCAGATACGCAGTATTTT.

This clonotype came up a few times. The gene calls are TRBV11-2 and TRBJ2-5; D unclear. V gave up 5 bases and J gave up 3 bases, with 19 bases separating them. CDR1 and CDR2 (germline): SGHAT, FQNNGV. The CDR3 runs to 16 residues. DNA for the CDR3: TGTGCCAGCAGCCCTGGTTTTGGGCGCAGCGAAGAGACCCAGTACTTC. This sequence encodes CASSPGFGRSEETQYF.

This clonotype was counted between two and nine times. This sequence joins TRBV4-2 and TRBJ1-5; D gene ambiguous. Trimming pared 4 bases from V and 0 bases from J, leaving 10 bases between. Germline CDR1 LGHNA, CDR2 YNFKEQ. The CDR3 loop spans 15 amino acids. The CDR3 region is CASSLSPNSNQPQHF. The CDR3 nucleotides read TGTGCCAGCAGCCTCTCTCCAAATAGCAATCAGCCCCAGCATTTT.

In its sample, this clonotype was seen a few times. The rearrangement links TRBV29-1 to TRBJ2-3, with TRBD1 identical over 10 bases. There are 14 residues in the CDR3. Germline CDR1 and CDR2: SQVTM and ANQGSEA. J was trimmed by 4 bases and V by 8 bases; bases with no gene match: 9. The CDR3 DNA sequence: TGCAGCACACGACAGGGGGCTATTTCAGATACGCAGTATTTT. It codes for CSTRQGAISDTQYF.

At least ten counts were recorded for this clonotype. V is TRBV3-1 and J is TRBJ1-2; D call uncertain. V lost 3 bases to trimming and J lost 6 bases, with 20 bases between them. The CDR3 runs to 16 residues. Per the germline V gene, CDR1 is LGHDT and CDR2 is YNNKEL (reference sequence). For the CDR3, the DNA is TGTGCCAGCAGCCATCTATCCAAGGGTGCAATTGATGGCTACACCTTC. Encoded protein: CASSHLSKGAIDGYTF. The full variable domain, its missing parts supplied by reference TRBV3-1 and TRBJ1-2, is DTAVSQTPKYLVTQMGNDKSIKCEQNLGHDTMYWYKQDSKKFLKIMFSYNNKELIINETVPNRFSPKSPDKAHLNLHINSLELGDSAVYFCASSHLSKGAIDGYTFGSGTRLTVV.

This clonotype was counted a few times. This sequence joins TRBV7-9 and TRBJ2-5, with 10 bases identical to TRBD2. The CDR3 totals 16 residues. V gave up 1 base and J gave up 5 bases; unmatched junction bases: 7. The germline V gene has CDR1 SEHNR and CDR2 FQNEAQ (reference sequence). The CDR3 reads CASSLDSGGAQETQYF. In nucleotides, the CDR3 is TGTGCCAGCAGCTTAGACAGCGGGGGGGCCCAGGAGACCCAGTACTTC.

This clonotype occurred many times. The chain joins TRBV5-1 to TRBJ2-5, with D tentatively TRBD1 (6 bases). V was cut by 6 bases and J by 2 bases, with 14 bases left in between. Germline loops: CDR1 SGHRS, CDR2 YFSETQ. The CDR3 has 14 residues. The CDR3 DNA sequence: TGCGCCAGCAAGACTTTAGGGGGACAAGAGACCCAGTACTTC. This translates into CASKTLGGQETQYF.

The genes are TRBV12-3 or TRBV12-4 and TRBJ1-2; 8 bases agree with TRBD1. The J segment lost 2 bases and the V segment lost 5 bases, leaving 7 bases of the junction unmatched. This CDR3 region has 15 residues. CDR3 loop: CASSEDRALNYGYTF. CDR3 DNA: TGTGCCAGCAGTGAGGACAGGGCACTAAACTATGGCTACACCTTC.